Each of the 30 T cell receptor beta chains below was sequenced from the same sample in a study of blood T cell repertoires in COVID-19. Sequencing used immunoSEQ multiplex PCR; TCRdb keeps in-frame clones, though not all of them. Of fewer than 80,000 clones listed, more than 85% are singletons. Sequenced material: peripheral blood. The source of these receptors is a man between 65 and 85 years old with acute or convalescent COVID-19.

This clone was recorded only once. The chain has TRBV30 and TRBJ2-3; D is ambiguous. The ends were cut back, 0 bases at V and 1 base at J, with 14 bases in the middle. Germline CDR1 reads GTSNPN; CDR2 reads SVGIG (reference sequence). The CDR3 has 16 residues. CDR3 DNA: TGTGCCTGGAGTGTACTGATGCCTATAGGCACAGATACGCAGTATTTT. This encodes CAWSVLMPIGTDTQYF.

V is TRBV5-1 and J is TRBJ1-2; D is unclear. This CDR3 is built from 14 residues. From germline, CDR1 is SGHRS and CDR2 YFSETQ. Trimming stripped 3 bases from V and 3 bases from J, with 12 bases between. CDR3 sequence reads: CASSSGTDYYGYTF. CDR3 nucleotides: TGCGCCAGCAGCTCCGGAACAGATTACTATGGCTACACCTTC.

This clone was picked up one time. CDR3 sequence (DNA): TGTGCCAGCAGCCAAGTGACAGGGGACACTGAAGCTTTCTTT. This translates into CASSQVTGDTEAFF. The chain has TRBV3-1 (or the pseudogene TRBV3-2) and TRBJ1-1; 8 positions agree with TRBD1. CDR1 LGHDT and CDR2 YNNKEL come from the germline V gene (reference sequence). The CDR3 extends over 14 amino acids. The V segment lost 1 base and the J segment 3 bases; nucleotides outside the gene matches: 1.

The genes are TRBV6-5 and TRBJ1-5; maybe TRBD1 (6 bases). Germline values: CDR1 MNHEY, CDR2 SVGAGI. Trimming left V 6 bases short and J 4 bases short, with 16 bases between. This CDR3 has 15 amino acids. CDR3 amino acids: CASSPGTTRNQPQHF. In DNA, the CDR3 is TGTGCCAGCAGCCCCGGGACAACGCGGAATCAGCCCCAGCATTTT.

DNA for the CDR3: TGCGCCAGCGGACTGGGGGGAGATACGCAGTATTTT. It yields the protein CASGLGGDTQYF. The chain links TRBV5-1 to TRBJ2-3, with D possibly matching TRBD2 (6 bases). V was pared by 7 bases and J by 5 bases, with 11 bases between. In germline, CDR1 is SGHRS, CDR2 YFSETQ. CDR3 length equals 12 residues.

The CDR3 coding sequence is TGTGCCAGCAGTGAAAACGGGAGGGCCATGGAGACCCAGTACTTC. This translates into CASSENGRAMETQYF. This chain connects TRBV6-1 to TRBJ2-5; 8 bases match TRBD2. Germline CDR1 and CDR2: MNHNS and SASEGT. V lost 2 bases and J lost 5; bases outside the gene matches: 7. The CDR3 length is 15 residues.

The chain recombines TRBV24-1 with TRBJ2-1, with 7 bases lining up with TRBD2. CDR1 and CDR2 (germline): KGHDR, SFDVKD. V was clipped by 4 bases and J by 0 bases; unmatched bases: 8. This CDR3 region has 17 residues. The CDR3 spells CATSDPSGGSSYNEQFF. Here the CDR3 DNA reads TGTGCCACCAGTGACCCGTCGGGCGGGAGCTCCTACAATGAGCAGTTCTTC.

This chain uses TRBV2 with TRBJ2-7, with 11 bases aligning to TRBD2. CDR1 and CDR2 from the germline V gene are SNHLY and FYNNEI. The J segment lost 7 bases and the V segment lost 1 base, leaving 6 bases of the junction unmatched. The CDR3 runs 15 residues. DNA for the CDR3: TGTGCCAGCAGTGAAGGGCTAGCGGGAGGCTGGGAGCAGTACTTC. This sequence encodes CASSEGLAGGWEQYF.

This clone came up once. In nucleotides, the CDR3 is TGTGCCAGCAGGGGAGGCCTAGCGCCTAGCACAGATACGCAGTATTTT. Translation: CASRGGLAPSTDTQYF. The J gene is TRBJ2-3, the V gene TRBV2, with D possibly matching TRBD2 (6 bases). Per germline, CDR1 SNHLY and CDR2 FYNNEI. This CDR3 is built from 16 residues. Deletions cut 6 bases from V and 0 bases from J, with 16 bases between.

This sequence joins TRBV18 and TRBJ1-4; 9 nucleotides match TRBD1. This CDR3 spans 15 amino acids. Germline CDR1 KGHSH, CDR2 LQKENI. Germline trimming cut 0 bases from V and 8 bases from J; bases unmatched to any gene: 4. This CDR3 is CASSPPLGQGEKLFF. In DNA, the CDR3 is TGTGCCAGCTCACCACCTCTGGGACAGGGCGAAAAACTGTTTTTT.

V usage is TRBV5-1 and J usage is TRBJ1-2, with TRBD1 matching over 8 bases. The germline V gene has CDR1 SGHRS and CDR2 YFSETQ. With V trimmed by 1 base and J by 7 bases, 3 bases remained unmatched. This CDR3 has 13 amino acids. CDR3 coding DNA: TGCGCCAGCAGCTTGTCAGGGGGCAGTGGCTACACCTTC. Protein product: CASSLSGGSGYTF.

Here the CDR3 DNA reads TGTGCCAGCAGTGAAGCGTGGATGGGCTATCAGCCCCAGCATTTT. Protein sequence: CASSEAWMGYQPQHF. This chain links TRBV2 with TRBJ1-5; D remains ambiguous. Germline-derived CDR1 and CDR2 are SNHLY and FYNNEI. The CDR3 sequence is 15 residues long. Trimming cost V 0 bases and J 5 bases, with 11 bases left between them. The full variable domain, rest sourced from reference TRBV2 and TRBJ1-5, is EPEVTQTPSHQVTQMGQEVILRCVPISNHLYFYWYRQILGQKVEFLVSFYNNEISEKSEIFDDQFSVERPDGSNFTLKIRSTKLEDSAMYFCASSEAWMGYQPQHFGDGTRLSIL.

The genes are TRBV28 and TRBJ1-2; D not certain. Looked up from germline, CDR1 is MDHEN and CDR2 is SYDVKM. This CDR3 region has 12 residues. The V end lost 3 bases, the J end lost 4 bases, and 6 bases lay between the germline ends. The CDR3 DNA sequence: TGTGCCAGCAGTTTGGGCGTCTATGGCTACACCTTC. As protein: CASSLGVYGYTF.

CDR3 residues: CASSPRTSRNEQFF. DNA for the CDR3: TGTGCCAGCAGCCCCCGGACTAGCCGTAATGAGCAGTTCTTC. The V and J genes are TRBV7-3 and TRBJ2-1, with 8 nucleotides matching TRBD2. Germline CDR1 is SGHTA and CDR2 is FQGTGA. The V gene end was trimmed by 5 bases and the J gene end by 7 bases; junction bases not matched to a gene: 7. The CDR3 loop spans 14 amino acids.

In this sample, this clone turned up once. The V gene is TRBV14, the J gene TRBJ1-1; D ambiguous. Looked up from germline, CDR1 is SGHDN and CDR2 is FVKESK. Trimming stripped 1 base from V and 7 bases from J, with 10 bases between. The CDR3 is 13 residues long. CDR3 sequence: CASSQVGDVEAFF. In DNA form, the CDR3 reads TGTGCCAGCAGCCAAGTAGGAGACGTTGAAGCTTTCTTT.

The chain links TRBV9 to TRBJ2-2, with 10 bases aligning to TRBD2. The CDR3 is made up of 16 amino acids. Looked up from germline, CDR1 is SGDLS and CDR2 is YYNGEE. After removal of 2 bases from V and 2 bases from J, the junction contained 3 bases not matched to a gene. CDR3 in amino acids: CASSVLAGVNTGELFF. The CDR3 region has the DNA TGTGCCAGCAGCGTTCTAGCGGGGGTTAACACCGGGGAGCTGTTTTTT.

The chain carries TRBV28 and TRBJ1-2; D possibly corresponds to TRBD1 (6 bases). This CDR3 is built from 16 residues. Trimming took off 5 bases at V and 5 bases at J, with 21 bases between the two ends. Germline V gives CDR1 MDHEN, CDR2 SYDVKM. CDR3: CASSPLQGPLQYGYTF. CDR3 bases: TGTGCCAGCAGTCCGCTCCAGGGGCCGCTCCAATATGGCTACACCTTC.

The J gene is TRBJ1-3, the V gene TRBV21-1; the table calls TRBD1, which could not be checked here. TRBV21-1 counts as a pseudogene. The CDR3 has 16 amino acids. CDR3 region: CASSTIDRVSGNTIYF. The DNA for the CDR3 is TGTGCCAGCAGCACGATCGACAGGGTCTCTGGAAACACCATATATTTT.

The chain recombines TRBV28 with TRBJ1-1, with D maybe TRBD1 (6 bases). Germline CDR1 reads MDHEN; CDR2 reads SYDVKM. The ends were cut back, 6 bases at V and 1 base at J, with 18 bases in the middle. This CDR3 has 16 residues. The CDR3 nucleotides read TGTGCCAGCAGCCCGGGGACACTCCCGGGGAACACTGAAGCTTTCTTT. This codes for CASSPGTLPGNTEAFF.

This rearrangement joins TRBV7-9 to TRBJ1-1; no firm D call. CDR1 SEHNR and CDR2 FQNEAQ come from the germline V gene (reference sequence). The ends were cut back, 5 bases at V and 11 bases at J, with 15 bases in the middle. The CDR3 sequence is 12 residues long. As DNA, the CDR3 is TGTGCCAGCAGCCACCCCAGCGGTTCGGCTTTCTTT. It codes for CASSHPSGSAFF. The whole variable domain, filled in from reference TRBV7-9 and TRBJ1-1, reads DTGVSQNPRHKITKRGQNVTFRCDPISEHNRLYWYRQTLGQGPEFLTYFQNEAQLEKSRLLSDRFSAERPKGSFSTLEIQRTEQGDSAMYLCASSHPSGSAFFGQGTRLTVV.

Here the CDR3 reads CASSFHPTYEQYF. CDR3 nucleotides: TGTGCCAGCAGTTTTCATCCTACCTACGAGCAGTACTTC. V and J are TRBV12-3 or TRBV12-4 and TRBJ2-7, with D unresolved. The CDR3 length is 13 residues. The ends were cut back, 3 bases at V and 2 bases at J, with 8 bases in the middle.

The rearrangement uses TRBV5-1 and TRBJ2-1, with 7 bases aligning to TRBD1. The ends lost 4 bases at V and 2 bases at J; junction bases unmatched: 9. CDR3 size: 16 residues. CDR1 is SGHRS and CDR2 is YFSETQ in the germline V gene. The chain's CDR3 is CASSPSTGNPYNEQFF. In DNA, the CDR3 is TGCGCCAGCAGCCCATCGACAGGGAACCCCTACAATGAGCAGTTCTTC.

This clone was recorded a few times. V is TRBV2 and J is TRBJ2-1; 12 nucleotides match TRBD2. CDR1 and CDR2 from the germline V gene are SNHLY and FYNNEI. CDR3 length: 17 residues. V dropped 6 bases and J dropped 3; count of bases not matched to a gene: 9. DNA of the CDR3: TGTGCCAGCAGCCCTTCTGGACTAGCGGGACTCTACAATGAGCAGTTCTTC. The encoded protein is CASSPSGLAGLYNEQFF.

The CDR3 DNA is TGTGCCAGCAGTTTAACGGCAGGGAGCAATCAGCCCCAGCATTTT. Translated: CASSLTAGSNQPQHF. This sequence joins TRBV6-6 and TRBJ1-5; tentatively, D is TRBD1 (5 bases). The CDR3 sequence is 15 residues long. Germline V gives CDR1 MNHNY, CDR2 SVGAGI (reference sequence). V lost 4 bases and J lost 1, with 11 bases in between.

This CDR3 is CASSPLAGGGTDTQYF. CDR3 bases: TGTGCCAGCAGCCCATTAGCGGGGGGCGGCACAGATACGCAGTATTTT. The chain has TRBV3-1 (or the pseudogene TRBV3-2) and TRBJ2-3; 10 nucleotides line up with TRBD2. J lost 1 base, V lost 4 bases, and 5 bases had no gene match. The CDR3 length is 16 residues. Germline loops: CDR1 LGHDT, CDR2 YNNKEL (reference sequence).

The rearrangement links TRBV21-1 to TRBJ1-1; the table names TRBD1, a call not compared with the DNA. TRBV21-1 counts as a pseudogene. The CDR3 loop spans 15 amino acids. DNA for the CDR3: TGTGCCAGCAGCAAAGGACGCAGCAGGGACACTGAAGCTTTCTTT. It codes for CASSKGRSRDTEAFF.

This chain connects TRBV21-1 to TRBJ1-2; the table's D call of TRBD1 was not tested on the DNA. TRBV21-1 is termed a pseudogene. The CDR3 consists of 17 residues. The CDR3 DNA reads as TGTGCCAGCAGCGCCAATCCCCGGGACACCCTTAACTATGGCTACACCTTC. Amino acid sequence: CASSANPRDTLNYGYTF.

The chain carries TRBV2 and TRBJ2-1, with D possibly TRBD2 on 5 matching bases. The CDR3 sequence is 12 residues long. Germline values: CDR1 SNHLY, CDR2 FYNNEI. The V gene lost 4 bases and the J gene lost 9 bases, with 10 bases spanning the gap. This CDR3 reads CASSVTGIEQFF. The DNA for the CDR3 is TGTGCCAGCAGTGTCACCGGGATTGAGCAGTTCTTC.

This chain links TRBV18 with TRBJ1-4; 9 positions agree with TRBD1. The J segment lost 6 bases and the V segment lost 3 bases, leaving 5 bases of the junction unmatched. Germline V gives CDR1 KGHSH, CDR2 LQKENI. The CDR3 length is 15 residues. This CDR3 is CASSPLTGGHEKLFF. The CDR3 nucleotides read TGTGCCAGCTCACCCTTGACAGGGGGGCATGAAAAACTGTTTTTT.

This clone was recorded a few times. In DNA form, the CDR3 reads TGTGCCAGCAGCTCACCGGCGGTGGGCTATGGCTACACCTTC. It is translated as CASSSPAVGYGYTF. The chain recombines TRBV3-1 (or the pseudogene TRBV3-2) with TRBJ1-2; D gene unclear. The CDR3 is 14 residues long. The germline V gene has CDR1 LGHDT and CDR2 YNNKEL (reference sequence). Trimming left V 5 bases short and J 4 bases short, with 14 bases between.